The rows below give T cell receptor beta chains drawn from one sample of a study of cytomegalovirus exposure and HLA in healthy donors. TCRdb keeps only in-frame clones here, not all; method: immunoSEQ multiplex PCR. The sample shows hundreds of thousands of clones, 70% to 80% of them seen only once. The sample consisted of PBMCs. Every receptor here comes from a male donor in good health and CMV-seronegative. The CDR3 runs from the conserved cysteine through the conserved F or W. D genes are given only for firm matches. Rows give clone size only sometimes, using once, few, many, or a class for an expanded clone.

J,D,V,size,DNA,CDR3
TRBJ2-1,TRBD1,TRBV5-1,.,TGCGCCAGCAGACGCTATTCCGGGACAGAATACTACAATGAGCAGTTCTTC,CASRRYSGTEYYNEQFF
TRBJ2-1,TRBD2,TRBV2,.,TGTGCCACTCAGCGGGAGTCGCCCTACAATGAGCAGTTCTTC,CATQRESPYNEQFF
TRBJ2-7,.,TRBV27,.,TGTGCCAGCAGTCAAACTAGCTCCGAGCAGTACTTC,CASSQTSSEQYF
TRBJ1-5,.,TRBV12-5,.,TGTGCTAGTGGCGGGGGGGGCCACAATCAGCCCCAGCATTTT,CASGGGGHNQPQHF
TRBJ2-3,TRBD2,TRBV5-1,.,TGCGCCAGCAGCTTGTCCATACGACTAGCGGAGGGGGTCGGTACGCAGTATTTT,CASSLSIRLAEGVGTQYF
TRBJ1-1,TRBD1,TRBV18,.,TGTGCCAGCTCACTACCGGGACAGGGGCGTCGGACTGAAGCTTTCTTT,CASSLPGQGRRTEAFF
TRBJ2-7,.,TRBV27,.,TGTGCCAGCAGTTATCAGGGTGGGATATCCGAGCAGTACTTC,CASSYQGGISEQYF
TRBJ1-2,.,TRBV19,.,TGTGCCAGTACAACACGGCAGGGGAAAGCCAACAGCTATGGCTACACCTTC,CASTTRQGKANSYGYTF
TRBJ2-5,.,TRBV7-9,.,TGTTCCAGCAGCTTGGGACGGGAGTGGGAGACCCAGTACTTC,CSSSLGREWETQYF
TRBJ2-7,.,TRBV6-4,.,TGTGCCAGCTCGGCGGAGTTCGGGAACTCCTACGAGCAGTACTTC,CASSAEFGNSYEQYF
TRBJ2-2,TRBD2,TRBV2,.,TGTGCCAGCAGTACAACTAGCGGGATATTCGACGGGGAGCTGTTTTTT,CASSTTSGIFDGELFF
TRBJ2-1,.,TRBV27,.,TGTGCCAGCAGTTTAACGGGACTTCTTTACAATGAGCAGTTCTTC,CASSLTGLLYNEQFF
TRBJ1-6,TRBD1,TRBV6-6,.,TGTGCCAGCAGTCATTTTTCAGGGGGCGCGGAATCACCCCTCCACTTT,CASSHFSGGAESPLHF
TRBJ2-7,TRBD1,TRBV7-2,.,TGTGCCAGCAGCTTAATAGGGGGCGACGAGCAGTACTTC,CASSLIGGDEQYF
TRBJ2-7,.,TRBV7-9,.,TGTGCCAGCAGCTCAGCCCCGGGACGAGGGGGTCAGTACTTC,CASSSAPGRGGQYF
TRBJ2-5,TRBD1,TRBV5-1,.,TGCGCCAGCAGCTTGGGGACAGGTAGGGGCTTTCAAGAGACCCAGTACTTC,CASSLGTGRGFQETQYF
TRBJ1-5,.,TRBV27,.,TGTGCCAGCCGACCCGGGGGGCCTCGAAATCAGCCCCAGCATTTT,CASRPGGPRNQPQHF
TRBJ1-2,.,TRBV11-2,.,TGTGCCAGCAGCTTAGGGGCAGGGGTGGACTATGGCTACACCTTC,CASSLGAGVDYGYTF
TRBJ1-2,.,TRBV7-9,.,TGTGCCAGCAGCGGTGGGGGGATCGGCTATGGCTACACCTTC,CASSGGGIGYGYTF
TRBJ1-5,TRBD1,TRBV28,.,TGTGCCAGCAGTCTCGGGTCTACAGGGGGGAATCAGCCCCAGCATTTT,CASSLGSTGGNQPQHF
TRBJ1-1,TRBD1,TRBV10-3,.,TGTGCCATCAGTGAGGGGGACAGGACCAACACTGAAGCTTTCTTT,CAISEGDRTNTEAFF
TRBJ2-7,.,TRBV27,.,TGTGCCAGCAGTTTAGCAAGCGGGCAAGGAAACTACGAGCAGTACTTC,CASSLASGQGNYEQYF
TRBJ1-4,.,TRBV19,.,TGTGCCAGTAGTCACACAGGAACTAATGAAAAACTGTTTTTT,CASSHTGTNEKLFF
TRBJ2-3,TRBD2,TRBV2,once,TGTGCCAGCAGAGGCCCCCTCGGAAGCGGGAGGATGTCAGATACGCAGTATTTT,CASRGPLGSGRMSDTQYF
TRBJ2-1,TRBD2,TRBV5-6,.,TGTGCCAGCAGCTTGGCCGCGGCTAGCGGGTCCGCGGGATACAATGAGCAGTTCTTC,CASSLAAASGSAGYNEQFF
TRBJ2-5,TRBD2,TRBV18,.,TGTGCCAGCTCCCTTGGTGCTAGCGGAGAGACCCAGTACTTC,CASSLGASGETQYF
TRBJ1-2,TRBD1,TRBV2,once,TGTGCCAGCAGGAACGACAGGGTTACTAACTATGGCTACACCTTC,CASRNDRVTNYGYTF
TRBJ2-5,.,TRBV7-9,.,TGTGCCAGCAGCCAAGGAGGGAACGAAGAGACCCAGTACTTC,CASSQGGNEETQYF
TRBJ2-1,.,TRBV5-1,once,TGCGCCAGCAGCCTGGGAGTCACCAGGAATGAGCAGTTCTTC,CASSLGVTRNEQFF
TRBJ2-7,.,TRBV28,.,TGTGCCAGCAGTTCCCACCTAACAGGGTTCAGATCGGAGTACTTC,CASSSHLTGFRSEYF
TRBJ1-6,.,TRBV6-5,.,TGTGCCAGCAGTTACTCGAAGAAGGCGGGTTCACCCCTCCACTTT,CASSYSKKAGSPLHF
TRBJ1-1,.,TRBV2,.,TGTGCCAGCTCTATGACAGCGGGGAACACTGAAGCTTTCTTT,CASSMTAGNTEAFF
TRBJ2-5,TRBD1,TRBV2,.,TGTGCCAGCGGCCGGGGACAGCCCCAAGAGACCCAGTACTTC,CASGRGQPQETQYF
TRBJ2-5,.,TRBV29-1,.,TGCAGCGTCGTACTAGACAGGACCCGGGAGACCCAGTACTTC,CSVVLDRTRETQYF
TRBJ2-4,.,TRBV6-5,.,TGTGCCAGCAGTTCCCCCCCGACAGGCGAAAACATTCAGTACTTC,CASSSPPTGENIQYF
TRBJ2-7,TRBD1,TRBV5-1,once,TGCGCCAGCAGCTTGGATGGGACAGGGAGTGTTGCGCCCAGGAGGGAAGAGCAGTACTTC,CASSLDGTGSVAPRREEQYF
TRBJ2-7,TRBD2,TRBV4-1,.,TGCGCCAGCAGCCAATCCCTGGGAGCGGGAGGACTATACGAGCAGTACTTC,CASSQSLGAGGLYEQYF
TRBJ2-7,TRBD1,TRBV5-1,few,TGCGCCAGCAGCTTGGCCGGACAGGGGGTTGCTGAGCAGTACTTC,CASSLAGQGVAEQYF
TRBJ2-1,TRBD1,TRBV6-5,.,TGTGCCAGCAGTTACGACAGGGGGCACTACAATGAGCAGTTCTTC,CASSYDRGHYNEQFF
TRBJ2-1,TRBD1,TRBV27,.,TGTGCCAGCAGTGATGGACCGGGACAGGGGGATAGTGAGCAGTTCTTC,CASSDGPGQGDSEQFF
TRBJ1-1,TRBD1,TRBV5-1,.,TGCGCCAGCAGCTTGCCAGGGGGCTTGGCTGAAGCTTTCTTT,CASSLPGGLAEAFF
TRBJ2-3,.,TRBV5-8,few,TGTGCCAGCAGCTTGGAAGCCAGGATCACAGATACGCAGTATTTT,CASSLEARITDTQYF
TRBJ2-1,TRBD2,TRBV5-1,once,TGCGCCAGCAGCCTTGGGGGGGCGTCTAGCGGGAGGCTCAATGAGCAGTTCTTC,CASSLGGASSGRLNEQFF
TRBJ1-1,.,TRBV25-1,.,TGTGCCAGCAGTGAATTTGGTCAGGGGAAGCACACTGAAGCTTTCTTT,CASSEFGQGKHTEAFF
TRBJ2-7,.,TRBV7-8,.,TGTGCCAGCAGCTTAGGATCGGGAGACCGCGAGCAGTACTTC,CASSLGSGDREQYF
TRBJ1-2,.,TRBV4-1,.,TGCGCCAGCAGCCAAGCAGGGCGACAGCTAAACTATGGCTACACCTTC,CASSQAGRQLNYGYTF
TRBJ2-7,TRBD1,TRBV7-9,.,TGTGCCAGCAGCTTAGATGGGACAGGGATTTACGAGCAGTACTTC,CASSLDGTGIYEQYF
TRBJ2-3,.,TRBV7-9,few,TGTGCCAGCAGCCTGGCGGGCAGCACAGATACGCAGTATTTT,CASSLAGSTDTQYF
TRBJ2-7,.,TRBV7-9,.,TGTGCCAGCACCCAGGGGTTCAACGAGCAGTACTTC,CASTQGFNEQYF
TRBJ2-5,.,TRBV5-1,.,TGCGCCAGCTTCGACTTGCCGCGGACCCAGTACTTC,CASFDLPRTQYF
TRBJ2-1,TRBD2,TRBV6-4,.,TGTGCCAGCAGTGACTCTAGCGGGTGGGGGGAGCAGTTCTTC,CASSDSSGWGEQFF
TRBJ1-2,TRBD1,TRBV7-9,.,TGTGCCAGCAGCTTACAGGGGGCAGACTATGGCTACACCTTC,CASSLQGADYGYTF
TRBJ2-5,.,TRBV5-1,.,TGCGCCAGCAGCTTGGCCTCAGAGACCCAGTACTTC,CASSLASETQYF
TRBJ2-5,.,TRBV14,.,TGTGCCAGCAGCCCTTCGAGAATGACCCAGTACTTC,CASSPSRMTQYF
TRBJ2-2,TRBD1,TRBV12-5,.,TGTGCTAGTGGTTTGGTACCGGGACAGCTGAACACCGGGGAGCTGTTTTTT,CASGLVPGQLNTGELFF
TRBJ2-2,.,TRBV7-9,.,TGTGCCAGCAGCTTATCAGTCGGGACTCCCAGCACCGGGGAGCTGTTTTTT,CASSLSVGTPSTGELFF